The present T cell receptor beta chain was sequenced within a study of cytomegalovirus exposure and HLA in healthy donors. Study overall: Out of 150 million to 200 million T cells, an earlier analysis found more than 95 million unique TCR beta sequences in total.

Points on this clone: Its antigen is not known.

Study-level results: At a 0.05 false discovery rate, a later analysis found about 17,000 TCR beta sequences to be associated with HLA alleles.

The germline CDR1 and CDR2 sequences are LNHDA and SQIVND (reference sequence). Trimming left V 1 base short and J 5 bases short, with 21 bases between. This CDR3 spans 18 amino acids. It was with 60 Vbeta and 13 Jbeta primers that the PCR ran. TCRdb's table, derived via immunoSEQ multiplex PCR, lists solely in-frame clones and lacks some. The sample holds 90,000 to 120,000 clones; around 69% are singletons and the top ten take roughly 2%. The rearrangement joins TRBV19 to TRBJ1-5; D perhaps matches TRBD1 (5 bases). Sequenced input: PBMCs. The sequence came from a man between 18 and 35 years old in good health and CMV-seronegative. The CDR3 DNA sequence: TGTGCCAGTAGTATAGGCCCTCCTGGGACTCTGGGTGATCAGCCCCAGCATTTT. The encoded protein is CASSIGPPGTLGDQPQHF. The variable domain in full, completed from reference TRBV19 and TRBJ1-5, reads DGGITQSPKYLFRKEGQNVTLSCEQNLNHDAMYWYRQDPGQGLRLIYYSQIVNDFQKGDIAEGYSVSREKKESFPLTVTSAQKNPTAFYLCASSIGPPGTLGDQPQHFGDGTRLSIL.